This passage covers 22 T cell receptor beta chains from one sample sequenced in a study of Graves' ophthalmopathy and Graves' hyperthyroidism. Amplifying from RNA transcripts, the study obtained TCR beta CDR3 regions. Investigators did first-round RT-PCR with HTBI primers, then second-round multiplex PCR. TCRdb fed the multiplex PCR reads into MiXCR, producing one record per CDR3 protein. The data hold roughly 700,000 distinct CDR3 sequences, with 40% observed a single time. Sequencing input: peripheral blood. The receptors were gathered from an adult man with Graves' ophthalmopathy.

This chain joins TRBV7-9 and TRBJ1-5; weak D call: TRBD1 (5 bases). Looked up from germline, CDR1 is SEHNR and CDR2 is FQNEAQ (reference sequence). The V end lost 5 bases, the J end lost 0 bases, and 11 bases lay between the germline ends. The length of the CDR3 is 15 residues. This CDR3 is CASSNTGISNQPQHF. CDR3 nucleotides: TGTGCCAGCAGCAACACAGGAATTAGCAATCAGCCCCAGCATTTT.

This rearrangement joins TRBV20-1 to TRBJ1-6, with D possibly being TRBD1 (6 bases). Trimming cost V 0 bases and J 9 bases, with 12 bases left between them. Germline V gene data show CDR1 as DFQATT and CDR2 as SNEGSKA (reference sequence). CDR3 length equals 14 residues. The CDR3 is CSAREQGGASPLHF. Written as DNA, the CDR3 is TGCAGTGCTAGAGAACAGGGAGGTGCTTCACCCCTCCACTTT.

This chain links TRBV15 with TRBJ1-5; 8 bases are shared with TRBD1. J was trimmed by 2 bases and V by 5 bases; bases with no gene match: 5. The CDR3 is made up of 15 amino acids. Germline CDR1 LNHNV, CDR2 YYDKDF (reference sequence). CDR3 amino acids: CATSGQGLGNQPQHF. The CDR3 DNA is TGTGCCACCAGCGGACAGGGACTCGGCAATCAGCCCCAGCATTTT. Looking up the rest from reference TRBV15 and TRBJ1-5 gives the full variable domain: DAMVIQNPRYQVTQFGKPVTLSCSQTLNHNVMYWYQQKSSQAPKLLFHYYDKDFNNEADTPDNFQSRRPNTSFCFLDIRSPGLGDTAMYLCATSGQGLGNQPQHFGDGTRLSIL.

The chain employs TRBV12-3 or TRBV12-4 and TRBJ1-1; a possible D gene is TRBD1 (5 bases). V gave up 2 bases and J gave up 9 bases, with 10 bases separating them. The CDR3 spans 12 residues. CDR3 nucleotides: TGTGCCAGCAGTTTACAGGGTTCCAAAGCTTTCTTT. This sequence encodes CASSLQGSKAFF.

The gene calls are TRBV28 and TRBJ2-5; tentatively, D is TRBD1 (5 bases). Per germline, CDR1 MDHEN and CDR2 SYDVKM. Trimming took 6 bases from V and 5 from J, leaving 19 bases between them. This CDR3 comprises 15 residues. The CDR3 DNA is TGTGCCAGCAGCCAAGGGGTCGGAAGGGTGGAGACCCAGTACTTC. Protein sequence: CASSQGVGRVETQYF. Combining the CDR3 with reference TRBV28 and TRBJ2-5 gives the whole variable domain DVKVTQSSRYLVKRTGEKVFLECVQDMDHENMFWYRQDPGLGLRLIYFSYDVKMKEKGDIPEGYSVSREKKERFSLILESASTNQTSMYLCASSQGVGRVETQYFGPGTRLLVL.

This clonotype was counted ten times or more. The V call is TRBV29-1, the J call TRBJ2-2; 8 bases align to TRBD1. Unmatched junction bases numbered 8, after V lost 6 bases and J lost 2 bases. Germline values: CDR1 SQVTM, CDR2 ANQGSEA. The CDR3 extends over 15 amino acids. The CDR3, as DNA: TGCAGCGTAGTAGGGGACAGGCGTAACACCGGGGAGCTGTTTTTT. Its translation: CSVVGDRRNTGELFF.

The chain uses TRBV29-1 and TRBJ1-2, with TRBD1 as a possible D gene (6 bases). The germline gives CDR1 SQVTM, CDR2 ANQGSEA. V dropped 8 bases and J dropped 8 bases, with 24 bases sitting between them. The length of the CDR3 is 14 residues. The CDR3 region is CSFGGAGIYLGYTF. In DNA, the CDR3 is TGCAGCTTTGGGGGGGCCGGGATCTACTTAGGCTACACCTTC.

This clonotype was recorded only once. The chain carries TRBV5-1 and TRBJ1-1; possible D gene TRBD1, 5 bases. Per germline, CDR1 SGHRS and CDR2 YFSETQ. Trimming removed 4 bases from V and 5 bases from J, with 21 bases in between. This CDR3 spans 16 amino acids. CDR3 DNA: TGCGCCAGCAGCCCTGGAAGTCGGGGGGTGAGAACTGAAGCTTTCTTT. This codes for CASSPGSRGVRTEAFF.

In this sample, this clonotype turned up a few times. The J gene is TRBJ1-2, the V gene TRBV14, with 8 bases identical to TRBD1. CDR1 SGHDN and CDR2 FVKESK come from the germline V gene. This CDR3 has 15 amino acids. V lost 8 bases and J lost 4; bases outside the gene matches: 12. CDR3 nucleotides: TGTGCCAGCTCACCACAAACAGGGGGAACCTATGGCTACACCTTC. Its translation: CASSPQTGGTYGYTF.

The rearrangement links TRBV2 to TRBJ1-5, with a weak D call TRBD1 (5 bases). From germline, CDR1 is SNHLY and CDR2 FYNNEI. The CDR3 sequence is 14 residues long. Trimming left V 6 bases short and J 7 bases short, with 16 bases between. The chain's CDR3 is CASSETSRVQPQHF. CDR3 DNA: TGTGCCAGCAGCGAAACGAGCAGGGTCCAGCCCCAGCATTTT.

This clonotype was detected a few times. The chain is built from TRBV2 and TRBJ2-7, with D tentatively TRBD1 (7 bases). Trimming stripped 8 bases from V and 4 bases from J, with 15 bases between. CDR3 size: 13 residues. Germline CDR1 reads SNHLY; CDR2 reads FYNNEI. CDR3 nucleotides: TGTGCCAGCGAAACAGGGGACTCATACGAGCAGTACTTC. Protein product: CASETGDSYEQYF. The full variable domain, rest sourced from reference TRBV2 and TRBJ2-7, is EPEVTQTPSHQVTQMGQEVILRCVPISNHLYFYWYRQILGQKVEFLVSFYNNEISEKSEIFDDQFSVERPDGSNFTLKIRSTKLEDSAMYFCASETGDSYEQYFGPGTRLTVT.

Only a few counts were recorded for this clonotype. The chain combines TRBV9 with TRBJ1-2; TRBD1 aligns across 10 bases. This CDR3 has 17 amino acids. Germline-derived CDR1 and CDR2 are SGDLS and YYNGEE. The junction had 18 bases not matched to a gene; V was cut back by 5 bases and J by 8 bases. Here the CDR3 DNA reads TGTGCCAGCAGTCGGACAGGGGGACCACAACTAAAATGGGGCTACACCTTC. Amino acids: CASSRTGGPQLKWGYTF.

V usage is TRBV7-9 and J usage is TRBJ2-5; 10 bases map to TRBD2. From germline, CDR1 is SEHNR and CDR2 FQNEAQ (reference sequence). After removal of 1 base from V and 2 bases from J, the junction contained 4 bases not matched to a gene. CDR3 length equals 16 residues. In DNA, the CDR3 is TGTGCCAGCAGCTTAGAGGCTAGCGGGGGACAAGAGACCCAGTACTTC. Encoded protein: CASSLEASGGQETQYF.

This clonotype was counted many times. The chain is built from TRBV7-8 and TRBJ1-3, with a weak D call TRBD1 (5 bases). The CDR3 is 13 residues long. Germline V lookup: CDR1 SGHVS, CDR2 FQNEAQ. The germline V and J ends were trimmed by 4 bases and 6 bases, with 10 bases remaining between them. The CDR3 sequence is CASSSQGENTIYF. The DNA for the CDR3 is TGTGCCAGCAGCTCACAAGGGGAAAACACCATATATTTT.

To note about this clonotype: This clone may be a read error of a much larger clone one base away. This chain uses TRBV9 with TRBJ2-5; TRBD2 matches at 10 bases. This CDR3 is 15 amino acids long. Looked up from germline, CDR1 is SGDLS and CDR2 is YYNGEE. The CDR3 DNA sequence: TGTGCCAGGAGCGTAGGAGGACTAGCGGTGGAGACCCAGTACTTC. This codes for CARSVGGLAVETQYF.

The CDR3 nucleotides read TGCAGTCCCCTTATGCGGGGCGAAGATACGCAGTATTTT. Translation: CSPLMRGEDTQYF. This chain uses TRBV20-1 with TRBJ2-3; possibly TRBD2 for D (6 bases). Germline CDR1 DFQATT, CDR2 SNEGSKA (reference sequence). V dropped 8 bases and J dropped 5 bases, with 17 bases sitting between them. The CDR3 covers 13 residues.

With regard to this clonotype: One end of the junction is discordant with germline, which a read error may explain. V gene TRBV4-1 combines with J gene TRBJ2-5; possible D gene TRBD2, 6 bases. This CDR3 spans 12 amino acids. Germline V gives CDR1 MGHRA, CDR2 YSYEKL. CDR3 bases: TGCGCCAGCAGCCAATTACCGGGACTGGCAATATTC. This translates into CASSQLPGLAIF.

This clonotype was recorded many times. This chain connects TRBV7-2 to TRBJ1-2; 9 nucleotides align to TRBD1. CDR1 is SGHTA, CDR2 FQGNSA, per germline. The CDR3 runs to 14 residues. J gave up 1 base and V 6 bases, and 3 bases lay outside the gene matches. The CDR3 region has the DNA TGTGCCAGCAGAAAGACAGGGGGTAACTATGGCTACACCTTC. Translating gives CASRKTGGNYGYTF.

This clonotype was detected once. This rearrangement joins TRBV25-1 to TRBJ1-2; 7 nucleotides agree with TRBD1. The CDR3 has 14 amino acids. Trimming removed 2 bases from V and 8 bases from J; junction bases left unmatched: 8. Germline CDR1 and CDR2: MGHDK and SYGVNS. The CDR3, as DNA: TGTGCCAGCAGTGAAGGGGTGACAGGGAACGGCTACACCTTC. Translating it yields CASSEGVTGNGYTF.

The chain couples TRBV2 to TRBJ1-6, with a possible D match to TRBD1 (5 bases). Germline CDR1 reads SNHLY; CDR2 reads FYNNEI. The V end was cut by 5 bases, the J end by 0 bases, with 11 bases between. CDR3 length equals 16 residues. The CDR3 region is CASSQGWSSYNSPLHF. The CDR3 DNA reads as TGTGCCAGCAGTCAGGGATGGAGCTCCTATAATTCACCCCTCCACTTT.

This chain joins TRBV25-1 and TRBJ2-2; D is ambiguous. Per germline, CDR1 MGHDK and CDR2 SYGVNS. V lost 8 bases and J lost 5, with 12 bases in between. This CDR3 has 13 residues. CDR3 sequence: CASQDWTTGELFF. DNA for the CDR3: TGTGCCAGCCAAGATTGGACGACCGGGGAGCTGTTTTTT.

A remark on this clonotype: No conserved phenylalanine or tryptophan ends this CDR3, so it is likely a read error. The rearrangement links TRBV2 to TRBJ1-4; D gene uncertain. Trimming took off 8 bases at V and 6 bases at J, with 10 bases between the two ends. Germline V CDR1 and CDR2: SNHLY, FYNNEI. CDR3 length equals 12 residues. The CDR3: CASLSGDEKLFS. Here the CDR3 DNA reads TGTGCCAGCTTGTCCGGGGATGAAAAACTGTTTTCC.